This note documents a single T cell receptor beta chain sequence. Antigen specificity is unknown. Germline V gene data show CDR1 as SGHAT and CDR2 as FQNNGV. The CDR3 is 16 residues long. V dropped 6 bases and J dropped 3; count of bases not matched to a gene: 10. Data came from immunoSEQ multiplex PCR; TCRdb stores just in-frame clones and leaves some out. The table lists approximately 80,000 clones, roughly nine tenths of them singletons. This specimen comes from a study of graft-versus-host responses after intestinal transplantation. Whole-study context: All recipients were given anti-thymocyte globulin induction, and tacrolimus and steroids were then administered for three to four years. Study-level findings and limits: The study found high graft-versus-host to host-versus-graft clonal ratios in allografts of patients with graft-donor T cell macrochimerism.

V and J are TRBV11-2 and TRBJ2-7, with 11 bases identical to TRBD2. This clonotype was obtained from a human donor who received an intestinal transplant. Sequenced material: unstimulated CD4+ T cells sorted from spleen or lymph node cells, taken before intestinal transplant. The CDR3: CASRPFGLAGGYEQYF. The CDR3, as DNA: TGTGCCAGCAGACCATTTGGCCTAGCGGGGGGCTACGAGCAGTACTTC.